This passage covers 8 T cell receptor beta chains from one sample sequenced in a study of blood T cell repertoires in COVID-19. Data came from immunoSEQ multiplex PCR; TCRdb stores just in-frame clones and leaves some out. Found here are hundreds of thousands of clones, roughly 86% of them singletons; the top ten hold about 8.6%. What was sequenced was peripheral blood. The source is a young man with active or convalescent COVID-19.

J is TRBJ1-5 and V is TRBV5-1, with 7 bases matching TRBD1. Unmatched junction bases numbered 4, after V lost 1 base and J lost 9 bases. The CDR3 spans 13 residues. Germline-derived CDR1 and CDR2 are SGHRS and YFSETQ. In DNA form, the CDR3 reads TGCGCCAGCAGCTTGACAGGGGCCGGGCCCCAGCATTTT. Translating it yields CASSLTGAGPQHF.

V and J are TRBV10-3 and TRBJ2-7; TRBD2 aligns across 12 bases. V lost 3 bases, J lost 0 bases, and 6 bases stayed unmatched. CDR1 and CDR2 (germline): ENHRY, SYGVKD. This CDR3 has 17 residues. In nucleotides, the CDR3 is TGTGCCATCAGTGATGGTACTAGCGGGGGGTCCTCCTACGAGCAGTACTTC. Translated, it gives CAISDGTSGGSSYEQYF.

The gene calls are TRBV2 and TRBJ1-1; perhaps TRBD1 as D (5 bases). This CDR3 region has 14 residues. V lost 6 bases, J lost 0 bases, and 11 bases lay in between. From germline, CDR1 is SNHLY and CDR2 FYNNEI. The CDR3 DNA follows: TGTGCCAGCAGACCTACAGGTCTGAACACTGAAGCTTTCTTT. Translated, it gives CASRPTGLNTEAFF.

The J gene is TRBJ1-1, the V gene TRBV27, with 9 positions matching TRBD1. The CDR3 spans 13 residues. The germline V gene has CDR1 MNHEY and CDR2 SMNVEV (reference sequence). The V segment lost 5 bases and the J segment 11 bases; nucleotides outside the gene matches: 9. The CDR3 spells CASSLTGGAVAFF. The CDR3 nucleotides read TGTGCCAGCAGTCTTACAGGGGGCGCGGTGGCTTTCTTT.

The V and J genes are TRBV19 and TRBJ1-5, with D possibly matching TRBD1 (5 bases). This CDR3 has 20 amino acids. The germline V gene encodes CDR1 LNHDA and CDR2 SQIVND (reference sequence). V dropped 1 base and J dropped 1 base, with 23 bases sitting between them. The CDR3 region is CASSIAGHPRELTSNQPQHF. For the CDR3, the DNA is TGTGCCAGTAGTATAGCTGGACACCCAAGAGAGTTAACGAGCAATCAGCCCCAGCATTTT. The full variable domain, with the rest looked up from reference TRBV19 and TRBJ1-5, is DGGITQSPKYLFRKEGQNVTLSCEQNLNHDAMYWYRQDPGQGLRLIYYSQIVNDFQKGDIAEGYSVSREKKESFPLTVTSAQKNPTAFYLCASSIAGHPRELTSNQPQHFGDGTRLSIL.

This chain joins TRBV6-5 and TRBJ2-2; 8 positions agree with TRBD2. V lost 7 bases to trimming and J lost 7 bases; unmatched junction nucleotides: 5. In germline, CDR1 is MNHEY, CDR2 SVGAGI. The CDR3 extends over 13 amino acids. The CDR3 DNA reads as TGTGCCAGCACCGGGGGGGTCGGCGGGGAGCTGTTTTTT. Protein: CASTGGVGGELFF.

This clone appeared once. The chain has TRBV10-3 and TRBJ1-1; TRBD1 agrees at 7 bases. V lost 7 bases, J lost 2 bases, and 10 bases stayed unmatched. The CDR3 is 15 residues long. The germline gives CDR1 ENHRY, CDR2 SYGVKD. As DNA, the CDR3 is TGTGCCATCACTAGGGACAGCACAAGCAACACTGAAGCTTTCTTT. It translates to CAITRDSTSNTEAFF.

This clone came up once. V is TRBV9 and J is TRBJ2-7; perhaps TRBD1 as D (6 bases). Germline CDR1 SGDLS, CDR2 YYNGEE. Trimming took off 3 bases at V and 5 bases at J, with 9 bases between the two ends. This CDR3 contains 12 residues. The CDR3 coding sequence is TGTGCCAGCAGCGAGGGGGAAAACGAGCAGTACTTC. Amino acid sequence: CASSEGENEQYF.